One and the same sample provided the 21 T cell receptor beta chains below, sequenced in a study of shared clonotypes between healthy human individuals. Clones were sequenced by immunoSEQ multiplex PCR, and TCRdb holds only the in-frame ones, with some missing. The table records some 2,000,000 clones, 95% of them present only once. Sequenced sample: naive CD4+ T cells sorted from blood. Subset noted: CD45RA+ positively selected. These receptors were collected from a man between 18 and 35 years old in good health.

The rearrangement joins TRBV18 to TRBJ1-5; the match to TRBD1 covers 7 bases. Germline-derived CDR1 and CDR2 are KGHSH and LQKENI. With V trimmed by 5 bases and J by 5 bases, 3 bases remained unmatched. The CDR3 length is 13 residues. The CDR3 loop reads CASSDTGDQPQHF. DNA for the CDR3: TGTGCCAGCTCAGACACAGGGGATCAGCCCCAGCATTTT.

This chain uses TRBV7-8 with TRBJ2-5; D remains ambiguous. The germline V and J ends were trimmed by 2 bases and 2 bases, with 6 bases remaining between them. CDR3 size: 13 residues. Germline V CDR1 and CDR2: SGHVS, FQNEAQ. The CDR3 reads CASSLILQETQYF. CDR3 in DNA: TGTGCCAGCAGCTTAATACTACAAGAGACCCAGTACTTC.

The chain uses TRBV15 and TRBJ2-7, with D possibly matching TRBD1 (6 bases). CDR1 and CDR2 (germline): LNHNV, YYDKDF (reference sequence). The V and J ends lost 1 base and 2 bases respectively, with 15 bases between them. The CDR3 length is 16 residues. The DNA for the CDR3 is TGTGCCACCAGCAGAGGTAGAGAGAAGGGGGCCTACGAGCAGTACTTC. It codes for CATSRGREKGAYEQYF.

This clone has a single count. This chain links TRBV6-5 with TRBJ1-5; D is unresolved. The CDR3 length is 13 residues. V shed 4 bases and J shed 7 bases, with 11 bases lying between them. The germline V gene encodes CDR1 MNHEY and CDR2 SVGAGI. The CDR3 DNA reads as TGTGCCAGCAGTTTAACCTGGTTCCAGCCCCAGCATTTT. Translating gives CASSLTWFQPQHF.

CDR3 loop: CASSPAGLGNEQFF. The CDR3 coding sequence is TGTGCCAGCAGCCCCGCGGGCCTAGGGAATGAGCAGTTCTTC. J is TRBJ2-1 and V is TRBV7-8; weak D call: TRBD2 (5 bases). The CDR3 is 14 amino acids. Germline assignment: CDR1 SGHVS and CDR2 FQNEAQ. V was shortened by 5 bases and J by 7 bases, with 15 bases between the two germline ends.

In the case of this clone: The sample carries other DNA sequences with the same CDR3. V usage is TRBV18 and J usage is TRBJ1-2, with TRBD1 matching over 10 bases. The germline CDR1 and CDR2 sequences are KGHSH and LQKENI. Unmatched junction bases numbered 6, after V lost 3 bases and J lost 5 bases. The CDR3 is 15 residues long. This CDR3 is CASSPPRTGGYGYTF. Here the CDR3 DNA reads TGTGCCAGCTCACCGCCCAGGACAGGGGGTTATGGCTACACCTTC.

The CDR3 DNA reads TGTGCCAGCAGCACACAGGGGGCCTATGGCTACACCTTC. Protein sequence: CASSTQGAYGYTF. This sequence joins TRBV9 and TRBJ1-2; 9 bases map to TRBD1. Losses at the gene ends were 4 bases for V and 4 bases for J; bases not matched to a gene: 2. The CDR3 runs to 13 residues. CDR1 is SGDLS and CDR2 is YYNGEE in the germline V gene.

V usage is TRBV25-1 and J usage is TRBJ2-7; TRBD1 aligns across 7 bases. Germline CDR1 reads MGHDK; CDR2 reads SYGVNS. J gave up 10 bases and V 6 bases, and 12 bases lay outside the gene matches. The CDR3 loop spans 13 amino acids. The CDR3 loop is CASSPQQTGVQYF. CDR3 bases: TGTGCCAGCAGCCCCCAGCAAACAGGGGTCCAGTACTTC.

The sample holds one count of this clone. The chain uses TRBV6-1 and TRBJ2-3; D is perhaps TRBD2 (5 bases). V was pared by 7 bases and J by 5 bases, with 10 bases between. CDR3 length: 12 residues. Germline CDR1 MNHNS, CDR2 SASEGT. The DNA of the CDR3 is TGTGCCAGCAACTACGGGGTAGATACGCAGTATTTT. The encoded protein is CASNYGVDTQYF.

The chain joins TRBV30 to TRBJ1-4; 9 nucleotides line up with TRBD1. V shed 2 bases and J 6 bases; nucleotides not matched to a gene: 7. CDR1 and CDR2 (germline): GTSNPN, SVGIG (reference sequence). The CDR3 sequence is 15 residues long. The CDR3 DNA reads TGTGCCTGGAGTTACAGGGGGCGCGTCGATGAAAAACTGTTTTTT. It yields the protein CAWSYRGRVDEKLFF.

This clone was seen a single time. The chain employs TRBV6-6 and TRBJ2-7, with D perhaps TRBD1 (6 bases). Germline V CDR1 and CDR2: MNHNY, SVGAGI (reference sequence). V lost 0 bases, J lost 2 bases, and 11 bases lay in between. The CDR3 consists of 15 residues. The CDR3 DNA follows: TGTGCCAGCAGTTACTCGAGGGGGACAACCTACGAGCAGTACTTC. Translation gives CASSYSRGTTYEQYF.

CDR3 nucleotide sequence: TGTGCCAGCAGTTACGGGACACCGAGTTCACCCCTCCACTTT. The encoded protein is CASSYGTPSSPLHF. This sequence joins TRBV6-5 and TRBJ1-6; perhaps TRBD1 as D (6 bases). The CDR3 spans 14 residues. From germline, CDR1 is MNHEY and CDR2 SVGAGI. With 2 bases removed from V and 9 bases from J, the gap between germline ends came to 11 bases.

The chain combines TRBV10-1 with TRBJ2-3, with TRBD1 matching 9 bases. Germline CDR1 is WNHNN and CDR2 is SYGVQD (reference sequence). J was trimmed by 1 base and V by 5 bases; bases with no gene match: 4. The CDR3 is made up of 15 amino acids. CDR3 nucleotides: TGCGCCAGCAGTACAGGGGGCCTCGGCACAGATACGCAGTATTTT. Encoded protein: CASSTGGLGTDTQYF.

J is TRBJ2-2 and V is TRBV25-1; 8 bases are shared with TRBD2. Germline trimming cut 0 bases from V and 6 bases from J; bases unmatched to any gene: 9. Germline-derived CDR1 and CDR2 are MGHDK and SYGVNS. The CDR3 covers 17 residues. CDR3 residues: CASSEYSKRERAGELFF. DNA for the CDR3: TGTGCCAGCAGTGAATATAGTAAGCGGGAGCGCGCCGGGGAGCTGTTTTTT.

This chain joins TRBV7-3 and TRBJ1-2, with D possibly being TRBD1 (5 bases). Looked up from germline, CDR1 is SGHTA and CDR2 is FQGTGA. Trimming took off 5 bases at V and 8 bases at J, with 15 bases between the two ends. The CDR3 consists of 13 residues. For the CDR3, the DNA is TGTGCCAGCAGCACCCTCGAGGGGAGAGGCTACACCTTC. Translated: CASSTLEGRGYTF.

The chain combines TRBV2 with TRBJ2-1, with D unclear. The CDR3 is 16 amino acids. Trimming removed 4 bases at V and 0 bases at J, with 13 bases between. Germline V gene sequence: CDR1 SNHLY, CDR2 FYNNEI. CDR3 sequence: CASSALDASSYNEQFF. The CDR3 bases are TGTGCCAGCAGTGCCTTAGATGCAAGCTCCTACAATGAGCAGTTCTTC.

This chain links TRBV6-5 with TRBJ1-4, with TRBD1 matching 10 bases. Trimming at V came to 4 bases and at J to 7 bases, leaving 3 bases not matched to a gene. The germline CDR1 and CDR2 sequences are MNHEY and SVGAGI. There are 14 residues in the CDR3. This chain's CDR3 is CASSSGTGAEKLFF. The DNA of the CDR3 is TGTGCCAGCAGTTCGGGGACAGGGGCTGAAAAACTGTTTTTT.

V is TRBV29-1 and J is TRBJ2-5; D not certain. The V gene's germline CDR1 is SQVTM and CDR2 ANQGSEA. This CDR3 has 12 residues. V gave up 2 bases and J gave up 3 bases, with 7 bases separating them. The chain's CDR3 is CSVEKGKETQYF. The CDR3 nucleotides are TGCAGCGTTGAAAAGGGAAAAGAGACCCAGTACTTC.

The gene calls are TRBV14 and TRBJ2-5; TRBD1 matches at 9 bases. Trimming removed 4 bases from V and 5 bases from J; junction bases left unmatched: 5. Germline values: CDR1 SGHDN, CDR2 FVKESK. The length of the CDR3 is 14 residues. The CDR3 DNA sequence: TGTGCCAGCAGCCTTCGGACAGGGGTGGAGACCCAGTACTTC. Residues: CASSLRTGVETQYF.

This sequence joins TRBV6-5 and TRBJ1-1; D unresolved. CDR3 length: 15 amino acids. Germline CDR1 reads MNHEY; CDR2 reads SVGAGI. V was cut by 0 bases and J by 0 bases, with 8 bases left in between. CDR3 DNA: TGTGCCAGCAGTTACTCGAAGACGATGAACACTGAAGCTTTCTTT. Protein: CASSYSKTMNTEAFF.

This rearrangement joins TRBV6-5 to TRBJ1-6; D unclear. The germline CDR1 and CDR2 sequences are MNHEY and SVGAGI. The V end was cut by 7 bases, the J end by 6 bases, with 10 bases between. CDR3 length: 13 residues. CDR3: CASMSDLNSPLHF. The CDR3 DNA is TGTGCCAGCATGTCAGACCTTAATTCACCCCTCCACTTT.